Sequencing of this TCR beta chain was carried out in a study of T cells expressing NK-cell markers. This CDR3 has 15 residues. Per the germline V gene, CDR1 is MDHEN and CDR2 is SYDVKM. Reanalyzing the 5' RACE reads, TCRdb keeps one entry per CDR3 protein, without DNA. This sample's clone table lists approximately 440,000 distinct CDR3 sequences. Sample: blood T cells: a sorted CD56 or NKG2C T cell subset, CD4+ or CD8+ T cells, or bulk PBMC T cells (not recorded which). This chain joins TRBV28 and TRBJ1-5; the TCRdb call, TRBD1, lacks DNA for checking. The TCR originated in a woman between 45 and 65 years old in good health. CDR3 residues: CASSSLDRDLQPQHF.